The next 8 T cell receptor beta chains were all read from a single sample in a study of blood T cell repertoires in COVID-19. Clones were read by immunoSEQ multiplex PCR, and TCRdb kept only the in-frame ones, dropping some. The table shows approximately 240,000 clones, with 84% occurring only once. The sample taken for sequencing was peripheral blood. Source of these receptors: a woman in her sixties with acute or convalescent COVID-19.

The rearrangement links TRBV4-2 to TRBJ2-1; maybe TRBD2 (7 bases). CDR1 and CDR2 from the germline V gene are LGHNA and YNFKEQ. V shed 0 bases and J shed 10 bases, with 16 bases lying between them. This CDR3 is 15 amino acids long. The CDR3, as DNA: TGTGCCAGCAGCCAAGATTGGACGGGGGGCTGGGAGCAGTTCTTC. This codes for CASSQDWTGGWEQFF.

The V and J genes are TRBV10-3 and TRBJ1-3, with a weak D call TRBD1 (5 bases). The CDR3 is made up of 14 amino acids. The germline V gene encodes CDR1 ENHRY and CDR2 SYGVKD. V was shortened by 3 bases and J by 0 bases, with 6 bases between the two germline ends. CDR3 amino acids: CAISEDSSGNTIYF. CDR3 nucleotides: TGTGCCATCAGTGAAGACAGCTCTGGAAACACCATATATTTT.

This chain connects TRBV27 to TRBJ1-2; weak D call: TRBD1 (6 bases). CDR1 MNHEY and CDR2 SMNVEV come from the germline V gene (reference sequence). The CDR3 extends over 14 amino acids. V was shortened by 2 bases and J by 7 bases, with 14 bases between the two germline ends. The CDR3 loop is CASSLRGGAGGYTF. For the CDR3, the DNA is TGTGCCAGCAGTTTAAGGGGGGGCGCGGGTGGCTACACCTTC.

The chain recombines TRBV7-9 with TRBJ2-7; possibly TRBD2 for D (7 bases). This CDR3 has 12 residues. Germline CDR1 SEHNR, CDR2 FQNEAQ (reference sequence). V was cut by 6 bases and J by 6 bases, with 12 bases left in between. This CDR3 is CASSIGGLEQYF. CDR3 sequence (DNA): TGTGCCAGCAGTATCGGGGGGCTCGAGCAGTACTTC.

This chain joins TRBV5-1 and TRBJ1-1, with D possibly TRBD1 on 5 matching bases. CDR3 length: 14 amino acids. Germline CDR1 SGHRS, CDR2 YFSETQ. Trimming removed 1 base from V and 1 base from J, with 8 bases in between. The CDR3, as DNA: TGCGCCAGCAGCTTGCCTGGGGCGAACACTGAAGCTTTCTTT. Its protein product is CASSLPGANTEAFF.

J is TRBJ2-7 and V is TRBV11-1; no firm D call. CDR1 and CDR2 from the germline V gene are SGHAT and FQDESV (reference sequence). The CDR3 runs 12 residues. With 1 base removed from V and 3 bases from J, the gap between germline ends came to 4 bases. The CDR3 coding sequence is TGTGCCAGCAGCTTAGGTCTCTACGAGCAGTACTTC. Protein sequence: CASSLGLYEQYF.

The rearrangement joins TRBV6-1 to TRBJ2-3; TRBD2 matches at 8 bases. With 1 base clipped from V and 0 bases from J, the junction kept 3 bases outside the gene matches. Germline lookup yields CDR1 MNHNS and CDR2 SASEGT. There are 16 residues in the CDR3. CDR3 in DNA: TGTGCCAGCAGTGAAGGGGCGGGGGGAAGCACAGATACGCAGTATTTT. This translates into CASSEGAGGSTDTQYF.

This clone was found a few times. The chain uses TRBV6-2 or TRBV6-3 and TRBJ2-2; 9 bases map to TRBD1. The CDR3 totals 17 residues. The germline gives CDR1 MNHEY, CDR2 SVGEGT. V lost 4 bases to trimming and J lost 0 bases; unmatched junction nucleotides: 6. This chain's CDR3 is CASSSGQGRANTGELFF. CDR3 nucleotides: TGTGCCAGCAGTTCGGGACAGGGTCGAGCGAACACCGGGGAGCTGTTTTTT.